This T cell receptor (beta chain) was profiled in a study of shared clonotypes between healthy human individuals. Notes on the study in general: Non-shared clonotypes had lower generation probabilities than those shared by all four donors.

CD4+ cells yielded CD45RA+ naive and CD45RA-negative memory subsets. On this clone: Its antigen is not identified.

V was pared by 6 bases and J by 4 bases, with 10 bases between. CDR3 length: 13 residues. Per germline, CDR1 SNHLY and CDR2 FYNNEI. Clones were read by immunoSEQ multiplex PCR, and TCRdb kept only the in-frame ones, dropping some. The profile shows some 680,000 clones, more than 70% of them singletons. Specimen: memory CD4+ T cells sorted from blood. Specified subset: CD45RA-negative fraction. This clonotype was sampled from a young woman in good health. V usage is TRBV2 and J usage is TRBJ1-5, with a weak D call TRBD1 (5 bases). The chain's CDR3 is CASRGETNQPQHF. CDR3 bases: TGTGCCAGCAGGGGGGAAACGAATCAGCCCCAGCATTTT.